The 7 T cell receptor beta chains below all came from one sample that was sequenced in a study of response to subunit inactivated influenza vaccine. A single record per CDR3 protein comes from TCRdb applying MiXCR to the RT-PCR reads. The sample has some 500,000 distinct CDR3 sequences, 10% to 15% seen once. Sequencing used PBMCs from blood, obtained roughly 47 days after vaccination. These receptors came from a man between 45 and 60 years old who received an inactivated influenza vaccine.

The chain recombines TRBV6-1 with TRBJ1-2; 7 bases are shared with TRBD1. CDR1 and CDR2 from the germline V gene are MNHNS and SASEGT. Unmatched junction bases numbered 6, after V lost 5 bases and J lost 6 bases. This CDR3 is built from 13 residues. CDR3 DNA: TGTGCCAGCAGTCCCCGGGACAGAAATGGCTACACCTTC. It codes for CASSPRDRNGYTF.

The chain employs TRBV6-2 or TRBV6-3 and TRBJ2-2, with D unresolved. This CDR3 is built from 15 residues. The V and J ends lost 5 bases and 4 bases respectively, with 14 bases between them. CDR1 is MNHEY and CDR2 is SVGEGT in the germline V gene. CDR3 bases: TGTGCCAGCAGTATACACCAAAGGCGCACCGGGGAGCTGTTTTTT. As protein: CASSIHQRRTGELFF.

This sequence joins TRBV24-1 and TRBJ2-3, with D possibly TRBD1 on 6 matching bases. The length of the CDR3 is 15 residues. The germline CDR1 and CDR2 sequences are KGHDR and SFDVKD. V lost 4 bases and J 8 bases, leaving 18 bases between the germline ends. The CDR3 region has the DNA TGTGCCACCAGTGAACCCAGACAGGCCCAAGGTACGCAGTATTTT. Translating gives CATSEPRQAQGTQYF.

This clonotype turned up a few times. One junction end does not reproduce the germline sequence, and a read error may be involved. The chain has TRBV4-2 and TRBJ1-5, with 8 bases that match TRBD1. The germline V gene has CDR1 LGHNA and CDR2 YNFKEQ. The CDR3 has 13 residues. CDR3 loop: CASSEDRGQPQHF. CDR3 nucleotides: TGTGCCAGCAGCGAAGACAGGGGTCAGCCCCAGCATTTT.

The genes are TRBV10-2 and TRBJ2-2; the D gene is possibly TRBD1 (7 bases). Trimming shortened V by 7 bases and J by 6 bases, and 27 bases separated the two germline ends. Germline-derived CDR1 and CDR2 are WSHSY and SAAADI. This CDR3 comprises 18 residues. CDR3 in DNA: TGCGCCAGCACAAAAATGGGGAGACAGGGAGGATCGGCCGGGGAGCTGTTTTTT. Translating gives CASTKMGRQGGSAGELFF.

In nucleotides, the CDR3 is TGTGCCAGCAGTTACCGAGAGGGGTGGAACACCATATATTTT. This translates into CASSYREGWNTIYF. J is TRBJ1-3 and V is TRBV6-2 or TRBV6-3; D is possibly TRBD1 (5 bases). Germline V gene data show CDR1 as MNHEY and CDR2 as SVGEGT. This CDR3 contains 14 residues. V shed 2 bases and J shed 7 bases, with 12 bases lying between them.

In its sample, this clonotype was seen a few times. The V and J genes are TRBV15 and TRBJ2-1, with TRBD1 matching over 8 bases. This CDR3 spans 17 amino acids. From germline, CDR1 is LNHNV and CDR2 YYDKDF (reference sequence). V lost 0 bases and J lost 9; bases outside the gene matches: 13. The CDR3 loop is CATSRDPGQGSVGEQFF. The CDR3 region has the DNA TGTGCCACCAGCAGAGATCCAGGACAGGGCTCGGTGGGTGAGCAGTTCTTC.